Included here is one TCR beta chain sequence, with context. Its antigen remains unidentified. No clone much larger than this one lies a single base away; base qualities are absent. In the prospective study, participants were about 18 to 95 years old, resided in fewer than 25 geographic areas of the United States, and were enrolled through a virtual design. In the prospective study, cohorts were assigned on the basis of participant-reported clinical history obtained from a screening survey and a study questionnaire. ImmuneRACE Cohort 3 recovered participants were defined by two consecutive negative NP/OP PCR tests, healthcare professional clearance, or symptom resolution. Mobile phlebotomists in the prospective study collected whole blood, serum and a nasopharyngeal or oropharyngeal swab from every participant. Prospective study participants could optionally give additional blood draws and questionnaires over an approximately 2-month period. Before DNA extraction, prospective study blood samples were shipped either frozen or at room temperature.

The data were taken from a study of blood T cell repertoires in COVID-19 (dated by TCRdb to between 2020 and 2021). With regard to the full study: Samples covering the acute and convalescent phases of COVID-19 were provided by collaborators in the United States, Italy and Spain. The prospective study material was composed of cDNA or gDNA derived from T cells, B-cell-depleted T cells, or PBMCs. Subjects who had been exposed to COVID-19, were actively infected with it, or had recovered from it provided the deeply sampled blood TCRbeta repertoires that made up the dataset. The sample metadata nearly always contained a de-identified subject ID, COVID-19 status, age in years and sex. Where HLA class I and class II types were available, the types were taken from metadata supplied by the sample provider, not from assay-based typing. The samples were drawn from the first 160 participants of the ongoing ImmuneRACE study and from under 1,500 subjects provided by 6 global collaborators. The repertoires were released in a freely available public database meant as a resource for research on the immune response to SARS-CoV-2. General study outcomes and caveats: The amount of clinical and demographic metadata varied by source and participant and was provided uncurated.

The immunoSEQ Assay, a bias-controlled multiplex PCR, was used to amplify TCRbeta CDR3 regions from genomic DNA. The original pipeline was this. Within the assay, amplification of reference gene primers was used to estimate how many nucleated cells each sample contained. To quantify the absolute abundance of each unique TCRbeta CDR3 rearrangement, sequence reads were collapsed and filtered. For each sample, productive Simpson clonality was calculated by taking the square root of Simpson's diversity index across productive rearrangements. This is the immuneACCESS table as TCRdb keeps it, with only in-frame sequences that have V and J called. A part of the clones is gone; compared with another copy, unresolved V genes explain less than half, and the rest is unexplained. V and J calls plus clone size are reproduced from that table; the DNA served to infer D and trimming. Recorded for this sample are about 170,000 clones; 89% of them occurred a single time. Approximately 0.8% of the sample is in the top ten clones.

The CDR3 holds 15 amino acids from the cysteine to the phenylalanine. Here the CDR3 DNA is all that survives: 45 bases in frame from base 1. The germline V gene specifies MNHEY as CDR1 and SVGAGI as CDR2. For this chain, trimming is 6 bases at the V end and 1 base at the J end, and the number of junction bases without a gene match is 6. Sample: PBMCs or T cells enriched from blood (not recorded which). The chain couples TRBV6-5 to TRBJ2-3; a stretch of 8 junction bases matches TRBD2. The sequence was collected from a woman aged 18 to 35 who had recovered from COVID-19. The CDR3 protein sequence reads: CASRLGGGGTDTQYF. The DNA sequence is given as TGTGCCAGCAGGCTCGGGGGGGGTGGCACAGATACGCAGTATTTT.